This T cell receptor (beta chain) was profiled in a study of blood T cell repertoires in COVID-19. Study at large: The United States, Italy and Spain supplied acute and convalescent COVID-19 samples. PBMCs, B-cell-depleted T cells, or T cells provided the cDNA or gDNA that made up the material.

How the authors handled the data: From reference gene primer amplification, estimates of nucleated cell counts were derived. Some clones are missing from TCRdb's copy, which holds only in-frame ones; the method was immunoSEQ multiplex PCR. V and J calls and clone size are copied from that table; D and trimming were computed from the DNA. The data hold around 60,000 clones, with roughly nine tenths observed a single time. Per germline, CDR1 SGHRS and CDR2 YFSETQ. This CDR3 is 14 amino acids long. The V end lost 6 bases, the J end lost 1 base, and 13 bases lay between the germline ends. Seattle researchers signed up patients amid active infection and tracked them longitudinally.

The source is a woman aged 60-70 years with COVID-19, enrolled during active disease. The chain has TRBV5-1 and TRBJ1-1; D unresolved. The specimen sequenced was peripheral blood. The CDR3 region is CASNIGGSNTEAFF. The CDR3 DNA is TGCGCCAGCAACATCGGAGGGTCGAACACTGAAGCTTTCTTT.